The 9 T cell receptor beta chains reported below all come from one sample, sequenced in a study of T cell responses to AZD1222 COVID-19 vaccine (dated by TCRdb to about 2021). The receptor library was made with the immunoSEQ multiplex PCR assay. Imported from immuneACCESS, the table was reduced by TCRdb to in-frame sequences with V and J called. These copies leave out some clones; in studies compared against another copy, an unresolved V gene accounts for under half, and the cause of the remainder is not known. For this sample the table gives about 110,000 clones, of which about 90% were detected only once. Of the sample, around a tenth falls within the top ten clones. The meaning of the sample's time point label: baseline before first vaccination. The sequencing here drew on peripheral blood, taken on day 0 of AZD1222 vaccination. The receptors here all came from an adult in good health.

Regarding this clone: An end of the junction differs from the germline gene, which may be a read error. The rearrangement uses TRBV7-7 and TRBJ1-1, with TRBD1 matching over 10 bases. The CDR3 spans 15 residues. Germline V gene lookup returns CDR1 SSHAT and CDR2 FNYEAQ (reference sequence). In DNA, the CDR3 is TGTGCTAGCAGCCCCGACAGGGGGCGGAACACTGAAGCTTTCTTT. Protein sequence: CASSPDRGRNTEAFF.

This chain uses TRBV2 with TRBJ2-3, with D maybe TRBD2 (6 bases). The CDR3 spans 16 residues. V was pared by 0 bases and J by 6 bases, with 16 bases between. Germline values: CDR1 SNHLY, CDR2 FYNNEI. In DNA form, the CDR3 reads TGTGCCAGCAGTGAAGCAGCGCGGGGACCCGCGGATACGCAGTATTTT. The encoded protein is CASSEAARGPADTQYF.

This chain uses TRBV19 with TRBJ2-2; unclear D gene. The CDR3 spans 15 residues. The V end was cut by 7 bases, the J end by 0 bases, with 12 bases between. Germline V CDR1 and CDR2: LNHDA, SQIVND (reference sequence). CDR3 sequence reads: CASTIRTTNTGELFF. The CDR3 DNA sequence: TGTGCCAGTACCATACGGACCACGAACACCGGGGAGCTGTTTTTT.

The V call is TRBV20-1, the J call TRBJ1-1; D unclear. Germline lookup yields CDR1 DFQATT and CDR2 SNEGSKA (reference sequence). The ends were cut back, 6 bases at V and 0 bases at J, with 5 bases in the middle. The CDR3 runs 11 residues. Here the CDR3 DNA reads TGCAGTGCCAGGCTGAACACTGAAGCTTTCTTT. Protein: CSARLNTEAFF.

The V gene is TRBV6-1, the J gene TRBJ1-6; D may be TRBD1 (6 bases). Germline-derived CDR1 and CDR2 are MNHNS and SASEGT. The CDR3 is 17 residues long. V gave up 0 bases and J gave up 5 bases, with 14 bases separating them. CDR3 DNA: TGTGCCAGCAGTGAAGCGGCGGGACATCTAGATAATTCACCCCTCCACTTT. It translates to CASSEAAGHLDNSPLHF.

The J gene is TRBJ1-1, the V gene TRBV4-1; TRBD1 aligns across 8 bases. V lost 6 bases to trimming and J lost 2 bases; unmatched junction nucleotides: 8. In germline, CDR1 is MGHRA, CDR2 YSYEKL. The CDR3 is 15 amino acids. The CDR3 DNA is TGCGCCAGCAGTCGGACAGGGACTTACAACACTGAAGCTTTCTTT. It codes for CASSRTGTYNTEAFF.

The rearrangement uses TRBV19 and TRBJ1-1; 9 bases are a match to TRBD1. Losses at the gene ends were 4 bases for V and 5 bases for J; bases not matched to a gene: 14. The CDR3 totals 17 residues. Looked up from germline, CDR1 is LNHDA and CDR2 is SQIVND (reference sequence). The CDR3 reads CASSTRPGTGMGTEAFF. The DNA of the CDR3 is TGTGCCAGTAGTACTCGTCCCGGGACAGGGATGGGAACTGAAGCTTTCTTT.

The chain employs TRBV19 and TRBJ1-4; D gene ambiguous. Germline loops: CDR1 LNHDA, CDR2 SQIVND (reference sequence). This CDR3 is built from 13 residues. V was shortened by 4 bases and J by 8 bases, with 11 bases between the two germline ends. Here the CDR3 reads CASSNRRGEKLFF. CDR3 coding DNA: TGTGCCAGTAGTAATCGGCGAGGAGAAAAACTGTTTTTT.

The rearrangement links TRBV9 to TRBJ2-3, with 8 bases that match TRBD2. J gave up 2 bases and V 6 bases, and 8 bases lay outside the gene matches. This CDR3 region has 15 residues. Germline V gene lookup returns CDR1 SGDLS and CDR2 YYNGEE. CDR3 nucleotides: TGTGCCAGCAACGTCGGGGGGGCCCACACAGATACGCAGTATTTT. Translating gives CASNVGGAHTDTQYF.